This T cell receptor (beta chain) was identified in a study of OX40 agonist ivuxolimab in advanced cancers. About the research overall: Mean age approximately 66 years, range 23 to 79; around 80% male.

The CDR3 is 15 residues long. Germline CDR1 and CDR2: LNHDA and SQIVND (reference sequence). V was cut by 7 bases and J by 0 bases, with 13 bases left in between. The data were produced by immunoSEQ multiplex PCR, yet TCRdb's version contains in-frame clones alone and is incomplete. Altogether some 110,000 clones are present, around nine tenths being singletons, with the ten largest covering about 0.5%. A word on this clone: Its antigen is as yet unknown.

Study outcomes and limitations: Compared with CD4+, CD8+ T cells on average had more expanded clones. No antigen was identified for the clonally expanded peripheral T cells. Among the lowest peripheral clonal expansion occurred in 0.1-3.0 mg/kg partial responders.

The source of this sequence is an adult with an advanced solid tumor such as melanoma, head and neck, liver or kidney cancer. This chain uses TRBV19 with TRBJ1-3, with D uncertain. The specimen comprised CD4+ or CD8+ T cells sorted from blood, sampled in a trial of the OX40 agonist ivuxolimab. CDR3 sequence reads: CASTHVSSSGNTIYF. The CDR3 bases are TGTGCCAGTACCCACGTCTCGAGCTCTGGAAACACCATATATTTT.